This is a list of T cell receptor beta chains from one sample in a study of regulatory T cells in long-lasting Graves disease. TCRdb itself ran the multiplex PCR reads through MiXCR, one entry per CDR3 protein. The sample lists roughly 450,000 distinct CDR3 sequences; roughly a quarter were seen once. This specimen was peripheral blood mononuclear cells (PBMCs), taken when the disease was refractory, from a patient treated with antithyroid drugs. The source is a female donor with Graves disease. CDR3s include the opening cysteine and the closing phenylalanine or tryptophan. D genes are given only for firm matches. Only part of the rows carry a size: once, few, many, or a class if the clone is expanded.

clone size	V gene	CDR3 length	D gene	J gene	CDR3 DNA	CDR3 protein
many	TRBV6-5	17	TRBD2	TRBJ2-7	TGTGCCAGCAGTTATGAAGCGGGAGGGCCTCGGGACTACGAGCAGTACTTC	CASSYEAGGPRDYEQYF
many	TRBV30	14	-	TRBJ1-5	TGTGCCTGGAGTCTCCCTAGAGTGGGGCAGCCCCAGCATTTT	CAWSLPRVGQPQHF
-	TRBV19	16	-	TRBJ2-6	TGTGCCAGTAGGTCAGGGGCGAGCTCTGGGGCCAACGTCCTGACTTTC	CASRSGASSGANVLTF
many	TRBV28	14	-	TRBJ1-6	TGTGCCAGCAGTCTTACAGGGTATAATTCACCCCTCCACTTT	CASSLTGYNSPLHF
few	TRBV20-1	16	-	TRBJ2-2	TGCAGTGCCCGAGGTGGACTAATCGCGAACACCGGGGAGCTGTTTTTT	CSARGGLIANTGELFF
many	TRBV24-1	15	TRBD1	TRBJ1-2	TGTGCCACCAGTGATCCACAGGGGGATGACTATGGCTACACCTTC	CATSDPQGDDYGYTF
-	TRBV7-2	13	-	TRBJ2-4	TGTGCCAGCAGCTTACGACGGGCTGACATTCAGTACTTC	CASSLRRADIQYF
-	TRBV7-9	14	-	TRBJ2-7	TGTGCCAGCAGGCCGGGCGAGAACTCCTACGAGCAGTACTTC	CASRPGENSYEQYF
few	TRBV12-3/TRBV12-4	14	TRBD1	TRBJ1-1	TGTGCCAGCAGTCGGACAGGGGGAAGAGCTGAAGCTTTCTTT	CASSRTGGRAEAFF
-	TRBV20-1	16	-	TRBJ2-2	TGCAGTGCTAGAGATCGTTCAGGGCGGGCCACCGGGGAGCTGTTTTTT	CSARDRSGRATGELFF
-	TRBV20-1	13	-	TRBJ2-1	TGCAGTGCTATTCACCCGCTCTCCAATGAGCAGTTCTTC	CSAIHPLSNEQFF
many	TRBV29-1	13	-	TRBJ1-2	TGCAGCGTTGAAGATCCGGTCAGGCATGGCTACACCTTC	CSVEDPVRHGYTF
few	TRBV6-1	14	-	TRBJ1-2	TGTGCCAGCAGTTACGTCGGGGATCACTATGGCTACACCTTC	CASSYVGDHYGYTF
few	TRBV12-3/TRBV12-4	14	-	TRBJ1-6	TGTGCCAGCAGTTCGCCTAGGAGGAATTCACCCCTCCACTTT	CASSSPRRNSPLHF
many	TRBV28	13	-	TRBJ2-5	TGTGCCAGCAGCTTATTGGGGGAAGAGACCCAGTACTTC	CASSLLGEETQYF
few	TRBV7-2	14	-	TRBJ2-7	TGTGCCAGCAGCAGGGACGGTGACTCCTACGAGCAGTACTTC	CASSRDGDSYEQYF
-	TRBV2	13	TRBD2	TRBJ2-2	TGTGCCAGCAGCCTGCGGGGGTTGGGGGAGCTGTTTTTT	CASSLRGLGELFF
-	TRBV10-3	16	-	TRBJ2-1	TGTGCCATCAAGGGGGAACGCTTGAGCTCCTACAATGAGCAGTTCTTC	CAIKGERLSSYNEQFF
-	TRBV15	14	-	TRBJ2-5	TGTGCCACCAGCAGAGAAGGGGGGATGGAGACCCAGTACTTC	CATSREGGMETQYF
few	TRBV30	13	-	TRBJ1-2	TGTGCCTGGAGCCGGGGGGCCACCTATGGCTACACCTTC	CAWSRGATYGYTF
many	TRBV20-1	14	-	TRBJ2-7	TGCAGTGCTAGAGATCCCCAGGGGCTGAGCGAGCAGTACTTC	CSARDPQGLSEQYF
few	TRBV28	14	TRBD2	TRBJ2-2	TGTGCCAGCAGTGGTCCGGGAGGCACCGGGGAGCTGTTTTTT	CASSGPGGTGELFF
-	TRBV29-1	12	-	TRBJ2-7	TGCAGCGTTGAGGAGACTGCGGGCGAGCAGTACTTC	CSVEETAGEQYF